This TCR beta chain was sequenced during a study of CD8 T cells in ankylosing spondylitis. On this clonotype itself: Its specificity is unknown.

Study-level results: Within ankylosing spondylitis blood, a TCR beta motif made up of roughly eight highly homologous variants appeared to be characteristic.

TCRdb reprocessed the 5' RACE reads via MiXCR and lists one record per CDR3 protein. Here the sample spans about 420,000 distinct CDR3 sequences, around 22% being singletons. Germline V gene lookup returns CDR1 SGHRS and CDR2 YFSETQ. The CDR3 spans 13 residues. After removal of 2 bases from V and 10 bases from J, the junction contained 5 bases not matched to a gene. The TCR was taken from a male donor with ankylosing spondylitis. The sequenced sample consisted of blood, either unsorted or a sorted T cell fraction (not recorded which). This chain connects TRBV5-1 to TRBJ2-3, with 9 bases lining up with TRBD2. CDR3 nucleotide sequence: TGCGCCAGCAGCTTTAGCGGGAGCGGAGCGCAGTATTTT. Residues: CASSFSGSGAQYF. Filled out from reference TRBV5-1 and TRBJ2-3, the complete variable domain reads KAGVTQTPRYLIKTRGQQVTLSCSPISGHRSVSWYQQTPGQGLQFLFEYFSETQRNKGNFPGRFSGRQFSNSRSEMNVSTLELGDSALYLCASSFSGSGAQYFGPGTRLTVL.